This entry concerns a single T cell receptor (beta chain). TCRdb's table, derived via immunoSEQ multiplex PCR, lists solely in-frame clones and lacks some. The sample holds a few hundred thousand clones, more than 85% seen once. This sample was included in a study of blood T cell repertoires in COVID-19. CDR1 SGHAT and CDR2 FQNNGV come from the germline V gene. With 3 bases clipped from V and 3 bases from J, the junction kept 11 bases outside the gene matches. This CDR3 contains 17 residues. This sequence joins TRBV11-2 and TRBJ2-3, with 8 nucleotides matching TRBD2. The sequence was collected from a young adult with COVID-19, enrolled during active disease. The sample taken for sequencing was peripheral blood. The chain's CDR3 is CASSLGGQTSVTDTQYF. CDR3 bases: TGTGCCAGCAGCTTGGGGGGCCAGACTAGCGTAACAGATACGCAGTATTTT.